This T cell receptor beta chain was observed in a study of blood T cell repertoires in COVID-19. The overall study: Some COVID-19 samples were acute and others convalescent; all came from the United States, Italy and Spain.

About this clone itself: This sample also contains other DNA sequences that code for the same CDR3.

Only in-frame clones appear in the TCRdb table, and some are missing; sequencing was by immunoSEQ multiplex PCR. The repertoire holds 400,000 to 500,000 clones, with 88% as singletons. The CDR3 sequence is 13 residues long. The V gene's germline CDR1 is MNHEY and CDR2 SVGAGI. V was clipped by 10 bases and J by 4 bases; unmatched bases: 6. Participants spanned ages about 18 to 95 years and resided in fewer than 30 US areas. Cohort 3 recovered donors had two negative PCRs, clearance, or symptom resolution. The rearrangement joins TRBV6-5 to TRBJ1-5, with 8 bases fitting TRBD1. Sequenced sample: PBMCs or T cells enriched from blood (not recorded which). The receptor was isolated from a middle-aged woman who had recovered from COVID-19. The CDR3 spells CATRDRGNQPQHF. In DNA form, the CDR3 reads TGTGCCACCAGAGACAGGGGAAATCAGCCCCAGCATTTT.